The 18 T cell receptor beta chains given below trace back to one sample, sequenced in a study of blood T cells in healthy people across ages. A sample-barcoded 5' primer and a J-beta primer mix were used in a second PCR of about 7 to 11 cycles. TCRdb used MiXCR to reprocess the 5' RACE reads, holding one entry per CDR3 protein. This repertoire shows more than 600,000 distinct CDR3 sequences, roughly 25% found once; its top ten account for just under 9.5%. These same records also appear under a second study, on T cells of mothers and their children.

Source material: blood. The receptors come from a boy younger than 18 in good health.

This clonotype was picked up a small number of times. The chain couples TRBV4-1 to TRBJ1-5; possibly TRBD1 for D (5 bases). Deletions cut 0 bases from V and 2 bases from J, with 14 bases between. This CDR3 comprises 17 residues. Germline V gene sequence: CDR1 MGHRA, CDR2 YSYEKL. CDR3 in DNA: TGCGCCAGCAGCCAAGATTATTCAGGGAGGCGCAATCAGCCCCAGCATTTT. This gives the protein CASSQDYSGRRNQPQHF.

A few counts support this clonotype. The chain uses TRBV12-3 or TRBV12-4 and TRBJ1-5; 7 positions match TRBD1. V lost 3 bases and J lost 4; bases outside the gene matches: 3. CDR3 length: 14 amino acids. In nucleotides, the CDR3 is TGTGCCAGCAGTTTGGGACAGCTGAATCAGCCCCAGCATTTT. This translates into CASSLGQLNQPQHF.

This chain joins TRBV7-2 and TRBJ2-5; D is unclear. CDR1 is SGHTA and CDR2 is FQGNSA in the germline V gene. The CDR3 sequence is 14 residues long. V was pared by 5 bases and J by 1 base, with 11 bases between. CDR3 DNA: TGTGCCAGCAGCCTACAGAGTTCCCAAGAGACCCAGTACTTC. This sequence encodes CASSLQSSQETQYF.

This clonotype turned up a few times. The rearrangement joins TRBV10-3 to TRBJ2-1; D gene uncertain. The CDR3 totals 14 residues. Germline CDR1 and CDR2: ENHRY and SYGVKD. The V end lost 4 bases, the J end lost 0 bases, and 7 bases lay between the germline ends. Here the CDR3 reads CAISGESSYNEQFF. The CDR3 bases are TGTGCCATCAGTGGCGAGAGCTCCTACAATGAGCAGTTCTTC.

V usage is TRBV6-6 and J usage is TRBJ2-5; a weak D match, TRBD2 (5 bases). The J call is doubtful: the DNA matches TRBJ2-7 better. The germline V gene has CDR1 MNHNY and CDR2 SVGAGI (reference sequence). CDR3 size: 14 residues. The CDR3 reads CASNNGVTVYEQYF. Here the CDR3 DNA reads TGTGCCAGCAACAACGGGGTCACGGTCTACGAGCAGTACTTC.

V usage is TRBV7-3 and J usage is TRBJ2-5; possible D gene TRBD2, 5 bases. The CDR3 has 14 residues. Trimming took 4 bases from V and 4 from J, leaving 13 bases between them. Germline V gene lookup returns CDR1 SGHTA and CDR2 FQGTGA. The CDR3 loop is CASSSGRRGETQYF. CDR3 bases: TGTGCCAGCAGCTCCGGGCGCCGGGGAGAGACCCAGTACTTC.

This clonotype was counted between two and nine times. The rearrangement uses TRBV6-1 and TRBJ2-5; TRBD1 is a possible D gene (7 bases). The J call is in doubt because the DNA end fits TRBJ2-7 better. The CDR3 is 15 amino acids. Germline CDR1 is MNHNS and CDR2 is SASEGT. This chain's CDR3 is CASGDATGTVYEQYF. CDR3 coding DNA: TGTGCCAGCGGGGATGCGACAGGGACTGTCTACGAGCAGTACTTC.

This clonotype was detected a few times. The J gene is TRBJ2-1, the V gene TRBV5-1; TRBD2 agrees at 8 bases. The junction had 6 bases not matched to a gene; V was cut back by 0 bases and J by 7 bases. The V gene's germline CDR1 is SGHRS and CDR2 YFSETQ. This CDR3 region has 15 residues. CDR3 nucleotides: TGCGCCAGCAGCTTGGTTTCTAGCGGGTGGAATGAGCAGTTCTTC. Amino acid sequence: CASSLVSSGWNEQFF.

There are a few counts of this clonotype. This sequence joins TRBV5-6 and TRBJ1-1; 7 bases are shared with TRBD1. CDR3 size: 16 residues. Germline values: CDR1 SGHDT, CDR2 YYEEEE. Trimming took 0 bases from V and 6 from J; bases not matched to a gene: 11. DNA of the CDR3: TGTGCCAGCAGCTTGGCCCTAACAGGGGACGGGGCTGAAGCTTTCTTT. This codes for CASSLALTGDGAEAFF.

The chain uses TRBV2 and TRBJ2-4, with 9 bases matching TRBD1. Germline V gene lookup returns CDR1 SNHLY and CDR2 FYNNEI. V dropped 2 bases and J dropped 6; count of bases not matched to a gene: 5. CDR3 length: 15 residues. The CDR3 reads CASSELGTGRNIQYF. The CDR3 region has the DNA TGTGCCAGCAGTGAATTGGGGACAGGGAGAAACATTCAGTACTTC.

The J gene is TRBJ2-5, the V gene TRBV28; 8 nucleotides align to TRBD1. The CDR3 loop spans 13 amino acids. Losses at the gene ends were 6 bases for V and 4 bases for J; bases not matched to a gene: 4. Looked up from germline, CDR1 is MDHEN and CDR2 is SYDVKM. The CDR3 region is CASRYGTGETQYF. The CDR3 DNA follows: TGTGCCAGCAGATACGGGACAGGAGAGACCCAGTACTTC.

This clonotype was counted between two and nine times. The chain joins TRBV7-9 to TRBJ2-1; D remains ambiguous. The CDR3 extends over 13 amino acids. CDR1 is SEHNR and CDR2 is FQNEAQ in the germline V gene (reference sequence). Trimming removed 8 bases from V and 10 bases from J, with 18 bases in between. In DNA form, the CDR3 reads TGTGCCAGCGTCGGTAAGACGCCGTACGAGCAGTTCTTC. Translating it yields CASVGKTPYEQFF.

The chain is built from TRBV28 and TRBJ1-6; the D is unclear. Trimming took 0 bases from V and 7 from J, leaving 10 bases between them. The CDR3 consists of 15 residues. Germline V gives CDR1 MDHEN, CDR2 SYDVKM. The CDR3 nucleotides read TGTGCCAGCAGTTTATGGCAGGTTAGGAATTCACCCCTCCACTTT. Its translation is CASSLWQVRNSPLHF. The whole variable domain, filled in from reference TRBV28 and TRBJ1-6, reads DVKVTQSSRYLVKRTGEKVFLECVQDMDHENMFWYRQDPGLGLRLIYFSYDVKMKEKGDIPEGYSVSREKKERFSLILESASTNQTSMYLCASSLWQVRNSPLHFGNGTRLTVT.

Concerning this clonotype: Since no conserved phenylalanine or tryptophan closes the CDR3, a read error is the likely cause. The chain employs TRBV4-1 and TRBJ2-5; TRBD1 matches at 7 bases. After removal of 4 bases from V and 1 base from J, the junction contained 12 bases not matched to a gene. Germline values: CDR1 MGHRA, CDR2 YSYEKL. The CDR3 is made up of 17 amino acids. The CDR3 spells CASSPYYGQAIQETQYL. CDR3 bases: TGCGCCAGCAGCCCATACTACGGACAGGCCATCCAAGAGACCCAGTACCTC.

The gene calls are TRBV27 and TRBJ2-5, with 8 bases aligning to TRBD1. The J call may be in error: the DNA end matches TRBJ2-1 better. This CDR3 spans 14 amino acids. Germline V lookup: CDR1 MNHEY, CDR2 SMNVEV (reference sequence). The CDR3 sequence is CASSLSRTGNEQFF. The CDR3 DNA follows: TGTGCCAGCAGTTTATCGAGGACAGGGAATGAGCAGTTCTTC.

There are a few counts of this clonotype. The chain couples TRBV9 to TRBJ2-3; possible D gene TRBD2, 6 bases. The germline CDR1 and CDR2 sequences are SGDLS and YYNGEE. V gave up 0 bases and J gave up 0 bases, with 11 bases separating them. The CDR3 covers 16 residues. CDR3 DNA sequence: TGTGCCAGCAGCGTAGGCGTGCGGGGTAGCACAGATACGCAGTATTTT. Protein: CASSVGVRGSTDTQYF. Based on the CDR3 plus reference TRBV9 and TRBJ2-3, the full variable domain is DSGVTQTPKHLITATGQRVTLRCSPRSGDLSVYWYQQSLDQGLQFLIQYYNGEERAKGNILERFSAQQFPDLHSELNLSSLELGDSALYFCASSVGVRGSTDTQYFGPGTRLTVL.

This clonotype occurred a few times. The chain recombines TRBV20-1 with TRBJ1-4, with 10 bases fitting TRBD1. Trimming cost V 7 bases and J 7 bases; bases outside gene matches: 15. Germline V gene data show CDR1 as DFQATT and CDR2 as SNEGSKA (reference sequence). The CDR3 consists of 16 residues. CDR3 bases: TGCAGTGTGAGTGGGACAGGGGAGAGTGTTAGTGAAAAACTGTTTTTT. Translation: CSVSGTGESVSEKLFF.

V usage is TRBV7-8 and J usage is TRBJ1-6, with D hard to call. The V gene lost 1 base and the J gene lost 0 bases, with 7 bases spanning the gap. This CDR3 is built from 16 residues. The germline V gene has CDR1 SGHVS and CDR2 FQNEAQ. The CDR3 bases are TGTGCCAGCAGCTTAGAGGGTGACTCCTATAATTCACCCCTCCACTTT. It is translated as CASSLEGDSYNSPLHF.